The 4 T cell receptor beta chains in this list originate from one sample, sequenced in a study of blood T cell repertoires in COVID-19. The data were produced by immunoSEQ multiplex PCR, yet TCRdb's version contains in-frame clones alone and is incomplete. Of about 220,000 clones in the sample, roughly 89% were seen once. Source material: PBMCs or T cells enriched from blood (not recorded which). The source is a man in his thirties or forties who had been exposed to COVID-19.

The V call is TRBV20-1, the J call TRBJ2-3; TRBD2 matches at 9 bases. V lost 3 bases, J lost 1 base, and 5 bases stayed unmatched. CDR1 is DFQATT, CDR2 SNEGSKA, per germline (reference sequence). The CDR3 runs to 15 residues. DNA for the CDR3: TGCAGTGCTAGTCTTCCTAGCGGGGGCACAGATACGCAGTATTTT. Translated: CSASLPSGGTDTQYF.

The CDR3 sequence: CASSFSETRTGGINQPQHF. The CDR3 DNA reads as TGTGCCAGCAGCTTCTCCGAGACCCGGACAGGGGGAATCAATCAGCCCCAGCATTTT. The rearrangement joins TRBV7-8 to TRBJ1-5; TRBD1 matches at 10 bases. The CDR3 runs 19 residues. V gave up 3 bases and J gave up 3 bases; unmatched junction bases: 14. Germline V gene lookup returns CDR1 SGHVS and CDR2 FQNEAQ.

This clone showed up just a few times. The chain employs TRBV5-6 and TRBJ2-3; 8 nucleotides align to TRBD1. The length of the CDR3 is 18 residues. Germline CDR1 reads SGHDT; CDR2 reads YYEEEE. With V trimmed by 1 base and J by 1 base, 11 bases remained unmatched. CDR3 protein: CASSLSVDRGFGTDTQYF. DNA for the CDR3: TGTGCCAGCAGCTTGTCGGTTGACAGGGGATTTGGCACAGATACGCAGTATTTT.

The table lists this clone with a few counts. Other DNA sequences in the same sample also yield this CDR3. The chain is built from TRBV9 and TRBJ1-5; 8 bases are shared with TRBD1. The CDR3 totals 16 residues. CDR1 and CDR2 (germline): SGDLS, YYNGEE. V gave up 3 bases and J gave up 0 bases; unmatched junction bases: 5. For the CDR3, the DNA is TGTGCCAGCAGCGCAGGGACAGGTGATAGCAATCAGCCCCAGCATTTT. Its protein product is CASSAGTGDSNQPQHF.